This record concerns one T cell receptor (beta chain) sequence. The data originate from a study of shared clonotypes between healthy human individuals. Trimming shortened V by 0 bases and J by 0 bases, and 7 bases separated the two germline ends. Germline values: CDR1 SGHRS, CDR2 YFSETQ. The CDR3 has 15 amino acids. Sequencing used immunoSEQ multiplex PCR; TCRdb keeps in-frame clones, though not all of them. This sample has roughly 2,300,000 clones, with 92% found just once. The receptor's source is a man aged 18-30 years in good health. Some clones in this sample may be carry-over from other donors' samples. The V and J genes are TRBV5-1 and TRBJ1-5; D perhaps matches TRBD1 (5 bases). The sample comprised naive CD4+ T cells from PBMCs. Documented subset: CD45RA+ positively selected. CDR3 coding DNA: TGCGCCAGCAGCTTGGGGGGCCGTAGCAATCAGCCCCAGCATTTT. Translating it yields CASSLGGRSNQPQHF.